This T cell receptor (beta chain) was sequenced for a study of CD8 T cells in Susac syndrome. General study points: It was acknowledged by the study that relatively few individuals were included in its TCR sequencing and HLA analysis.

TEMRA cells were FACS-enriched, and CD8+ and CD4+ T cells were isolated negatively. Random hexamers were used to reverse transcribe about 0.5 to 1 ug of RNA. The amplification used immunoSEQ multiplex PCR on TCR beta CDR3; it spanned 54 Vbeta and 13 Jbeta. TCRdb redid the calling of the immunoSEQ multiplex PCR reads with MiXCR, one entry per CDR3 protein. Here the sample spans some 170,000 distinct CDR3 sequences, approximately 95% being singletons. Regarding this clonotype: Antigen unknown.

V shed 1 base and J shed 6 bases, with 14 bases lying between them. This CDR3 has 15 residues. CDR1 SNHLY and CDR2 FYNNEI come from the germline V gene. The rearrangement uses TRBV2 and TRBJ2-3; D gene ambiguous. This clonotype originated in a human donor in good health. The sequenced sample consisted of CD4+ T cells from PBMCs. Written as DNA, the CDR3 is TGTGCCAGCAGTGAAGAGAGTACGGCACGGGATACGCAGTATTTT. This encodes CASSEESTARDTQYF. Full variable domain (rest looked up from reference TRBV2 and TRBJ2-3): EPEVTQTPSHQVTQMGQEVILRCVPISNHLYFYWYRQILGQKVEFLVSFYNNEISEKSEIFDDQFSVERPDGSNFTLKIRSTKLEDSAMYFCASSEESTARDTQYFGPGTRLTVL.